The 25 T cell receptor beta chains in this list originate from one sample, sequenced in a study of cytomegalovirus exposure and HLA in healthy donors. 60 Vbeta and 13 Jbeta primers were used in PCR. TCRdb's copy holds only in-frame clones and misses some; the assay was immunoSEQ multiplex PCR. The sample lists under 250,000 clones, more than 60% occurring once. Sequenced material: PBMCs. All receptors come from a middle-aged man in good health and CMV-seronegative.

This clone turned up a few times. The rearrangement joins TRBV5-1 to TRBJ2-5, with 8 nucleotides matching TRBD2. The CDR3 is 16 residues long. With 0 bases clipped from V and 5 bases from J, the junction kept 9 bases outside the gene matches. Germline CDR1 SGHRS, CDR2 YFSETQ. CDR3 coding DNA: TGCGCCAGCAGCTTGGCGGTTCAAGGCGGGGGGGAGACCCAGTACTTC. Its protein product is CASSLAVQGGGETQYF.

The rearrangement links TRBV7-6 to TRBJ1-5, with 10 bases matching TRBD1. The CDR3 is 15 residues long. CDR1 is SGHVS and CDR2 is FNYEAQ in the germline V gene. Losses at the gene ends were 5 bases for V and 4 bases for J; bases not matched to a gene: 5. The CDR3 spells CASSPDRGRNQPQHF. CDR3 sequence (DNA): TGTGCCAGCAGCCCCGACAGGGGGCGGAATCAGCCCCAGCATTTT.

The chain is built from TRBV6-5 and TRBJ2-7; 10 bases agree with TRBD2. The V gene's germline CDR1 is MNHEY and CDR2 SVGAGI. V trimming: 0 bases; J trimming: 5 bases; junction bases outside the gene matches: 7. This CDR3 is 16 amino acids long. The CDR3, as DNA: TGTGCCAGCAGTTACTCGTCTAGCGGGAGTTCGAACGAGCAGTACTTC. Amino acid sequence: CASSYSSSGSSNEQYF.

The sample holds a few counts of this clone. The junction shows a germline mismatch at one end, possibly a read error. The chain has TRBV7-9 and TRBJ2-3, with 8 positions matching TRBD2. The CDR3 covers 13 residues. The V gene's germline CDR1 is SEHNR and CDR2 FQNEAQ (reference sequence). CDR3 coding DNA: TGTTCCAGCCCCAGGCGGGAGGCAGATACGCAGTATTTT. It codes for CSSPRREADTQYF.

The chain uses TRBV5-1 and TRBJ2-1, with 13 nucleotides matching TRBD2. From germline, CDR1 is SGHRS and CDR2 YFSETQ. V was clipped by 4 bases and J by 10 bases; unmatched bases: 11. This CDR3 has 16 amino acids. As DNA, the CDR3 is TGCGCCAGCAGCGCGGGGACTAGCGGGGCGCGGGGGGAGCAGTTCTTC. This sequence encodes CASSAGTSGARGEQFF.

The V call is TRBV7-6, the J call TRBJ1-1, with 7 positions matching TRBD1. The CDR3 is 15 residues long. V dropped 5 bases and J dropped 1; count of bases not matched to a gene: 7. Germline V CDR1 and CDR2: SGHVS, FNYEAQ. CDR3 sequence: CASSLAGQSNTEAFF. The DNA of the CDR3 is TGTGCCAGCAGCCTTGCGGGACAGTCGAACACTGAAGCTTTCTTT.

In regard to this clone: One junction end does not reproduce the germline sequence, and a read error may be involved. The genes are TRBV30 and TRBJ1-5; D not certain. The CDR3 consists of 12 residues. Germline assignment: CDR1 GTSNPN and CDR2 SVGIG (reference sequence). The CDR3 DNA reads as TGTGCCTGGAGTGTACCCCGTCAGTCCCAGCATTTT. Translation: CAWSVPRQSQHF.

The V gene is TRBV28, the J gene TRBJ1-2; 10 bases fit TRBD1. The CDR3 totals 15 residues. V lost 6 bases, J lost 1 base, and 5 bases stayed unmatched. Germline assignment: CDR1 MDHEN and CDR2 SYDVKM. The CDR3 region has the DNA TGTGCCAGCAGCCCCCGGGACAGGGGTAACTATGGCTACACCTTC. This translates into CASSPRDRGNYGYTF.

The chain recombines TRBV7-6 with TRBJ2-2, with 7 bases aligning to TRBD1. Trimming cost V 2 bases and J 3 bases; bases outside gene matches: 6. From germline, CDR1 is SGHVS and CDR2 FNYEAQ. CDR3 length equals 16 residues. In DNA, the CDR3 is TGTGCCAGCAGCTTATATCCGGACAGGTACACCGGGGAGCTGTTTTTT. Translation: CASSLYPDRYTGELFF.

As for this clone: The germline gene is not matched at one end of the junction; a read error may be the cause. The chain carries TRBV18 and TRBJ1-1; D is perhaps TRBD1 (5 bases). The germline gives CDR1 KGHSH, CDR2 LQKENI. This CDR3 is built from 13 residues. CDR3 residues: CASAQEIDTEAFF. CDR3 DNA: TGTGCCAGCGCACAGGAAATCGACACTGAAGCCTTCTTT.

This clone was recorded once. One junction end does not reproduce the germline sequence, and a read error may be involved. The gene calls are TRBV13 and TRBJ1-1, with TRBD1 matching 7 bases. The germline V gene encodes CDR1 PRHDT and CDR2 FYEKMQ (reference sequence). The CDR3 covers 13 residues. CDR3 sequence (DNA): TGTGCCAGCAGCTTGGACAGGAACCCTGAAGCTTTCTTT. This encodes CASSLDRNPEAFF.

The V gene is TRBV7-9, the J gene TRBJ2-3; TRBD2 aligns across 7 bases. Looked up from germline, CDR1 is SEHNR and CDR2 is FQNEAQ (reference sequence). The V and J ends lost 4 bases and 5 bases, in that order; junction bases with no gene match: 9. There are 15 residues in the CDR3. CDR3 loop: CASSYSGSAKDTQYF. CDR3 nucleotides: TGTGCCAGCAGCTATAGCGGGTCCGCCAAAGATACGCAGTATTTT.

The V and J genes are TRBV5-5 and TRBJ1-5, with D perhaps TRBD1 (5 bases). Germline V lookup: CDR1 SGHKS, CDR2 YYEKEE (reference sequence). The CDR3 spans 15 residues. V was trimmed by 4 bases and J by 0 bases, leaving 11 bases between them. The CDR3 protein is CASSPGTDSNQPQHF. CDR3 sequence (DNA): TGTGCCAGCAGCCCCGGGACTGATAGCAATCAGCCCCAGCATTTT.

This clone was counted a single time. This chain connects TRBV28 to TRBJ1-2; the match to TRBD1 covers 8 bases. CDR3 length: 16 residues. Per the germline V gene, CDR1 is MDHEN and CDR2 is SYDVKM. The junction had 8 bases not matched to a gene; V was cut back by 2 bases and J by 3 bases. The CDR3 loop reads CASSLNLDRADYGYTF. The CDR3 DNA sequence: TGTGCCAGCAGTTTAAATCTGGACAGGGCCGACTATGGCTACACCTTC.

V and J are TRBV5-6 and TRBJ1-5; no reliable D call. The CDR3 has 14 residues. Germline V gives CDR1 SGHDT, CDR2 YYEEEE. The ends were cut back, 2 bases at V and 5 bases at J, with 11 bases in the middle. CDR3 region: CASSFLKGDQPQHF. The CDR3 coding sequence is TGTGCCAGCAGCTTTCTAAAGGGAGATCAGCCCCAGCATTTT. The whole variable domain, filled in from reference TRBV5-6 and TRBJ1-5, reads DAGVTQSPTHLIKTRGQQVTLRCSPKSGHDTVSWYQQALGQGPQFIFQYYEEEERQRGNFPDRFSGHQFPNYSSELNVNALLLGDSALYLCASSFLKGDQPQHFGDGTRLSIL.

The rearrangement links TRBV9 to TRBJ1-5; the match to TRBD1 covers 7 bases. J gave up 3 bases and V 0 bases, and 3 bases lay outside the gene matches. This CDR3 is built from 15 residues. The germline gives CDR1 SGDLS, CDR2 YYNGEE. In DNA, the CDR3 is TGTGCCAGCAGCGTAGGACAGGGAAACAATCAGCCCCAGCATTTT. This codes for CASSVGQGNNQPQHF.

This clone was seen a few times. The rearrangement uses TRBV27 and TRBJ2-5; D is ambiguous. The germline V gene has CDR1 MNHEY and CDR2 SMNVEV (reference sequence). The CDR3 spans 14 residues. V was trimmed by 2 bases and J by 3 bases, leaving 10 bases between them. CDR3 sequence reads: CASSLRITEETQYF. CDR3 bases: TGTGCCAGCAGTTTAAGGATTACAGAAGAGACCCAGTACTTC.

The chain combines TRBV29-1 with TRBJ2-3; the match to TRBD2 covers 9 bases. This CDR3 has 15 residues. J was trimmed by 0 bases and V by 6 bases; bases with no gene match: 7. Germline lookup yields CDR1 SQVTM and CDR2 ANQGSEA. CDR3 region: CSVGVTSGSTDTQYF. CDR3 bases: TGCAGCGTCGGTGTCACTAGCGGGAGCACAGATACGCAGTATTTT.

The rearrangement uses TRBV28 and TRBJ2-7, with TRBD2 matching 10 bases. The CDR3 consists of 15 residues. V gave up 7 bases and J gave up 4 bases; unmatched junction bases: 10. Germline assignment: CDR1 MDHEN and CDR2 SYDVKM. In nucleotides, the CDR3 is TGTGCCAGCAATCAGGCTAGCGGGGGTTCATACGAGCAGTACTTC. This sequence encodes CASNQASGGSYEQYF.

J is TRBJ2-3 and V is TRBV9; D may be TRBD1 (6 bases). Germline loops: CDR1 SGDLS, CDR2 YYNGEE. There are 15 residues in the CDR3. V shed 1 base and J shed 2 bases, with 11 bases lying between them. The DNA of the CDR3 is TGTGCCAGCAGCGTAACCCCAGGGGTCACAGATACGCAGTATTTT. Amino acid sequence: CASSVTPGVTDTQYF. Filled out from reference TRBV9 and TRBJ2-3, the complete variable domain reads DSGVTQTPKHLITATGQRVTLRCSPRSGDLSVYWYQQSLDQGLQFLIQYYNGEERAKGNILERFSAQQFPDLHSELNLSSLELGDSALYFCASSVTPGVTDTQYFGPGTRLTVL.

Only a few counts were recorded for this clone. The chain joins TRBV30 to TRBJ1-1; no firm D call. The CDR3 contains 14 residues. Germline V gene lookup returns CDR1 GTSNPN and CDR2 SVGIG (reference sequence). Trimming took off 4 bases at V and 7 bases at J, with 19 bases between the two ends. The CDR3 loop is CAWIPTASNVEAFF. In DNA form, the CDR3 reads TGTGCCTGGATCCCGACCGCTAGTAACGTTGAAGCTTTCTTT.

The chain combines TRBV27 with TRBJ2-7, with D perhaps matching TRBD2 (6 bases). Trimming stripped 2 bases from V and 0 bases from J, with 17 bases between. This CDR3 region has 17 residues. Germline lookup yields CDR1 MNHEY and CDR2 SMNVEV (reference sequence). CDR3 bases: TGTGCCAGCAGTTTACGGGTTTATAGCGGACTCTCCTACGAGCAGTACTTC. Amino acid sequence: CASSLRVYSGLSYEQYF.

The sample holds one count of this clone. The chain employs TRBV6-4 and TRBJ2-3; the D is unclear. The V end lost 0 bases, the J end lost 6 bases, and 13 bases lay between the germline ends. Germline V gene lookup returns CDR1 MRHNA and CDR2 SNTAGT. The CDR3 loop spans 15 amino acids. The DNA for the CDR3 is TGTGCCAGCAGTGACTCGACTTCCCCTGGGGATACGCAGTATTTT. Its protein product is CASSDSTSPGDTQYF.

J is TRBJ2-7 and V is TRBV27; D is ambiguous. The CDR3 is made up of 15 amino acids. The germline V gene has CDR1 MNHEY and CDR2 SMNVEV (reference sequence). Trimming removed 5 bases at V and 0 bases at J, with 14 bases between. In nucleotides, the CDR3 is TGTGCCAGCAGTCCACTAAGTTTCAGCTCCTACGAGCAGTACTTC. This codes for CASSPLSFSSYEQYF.

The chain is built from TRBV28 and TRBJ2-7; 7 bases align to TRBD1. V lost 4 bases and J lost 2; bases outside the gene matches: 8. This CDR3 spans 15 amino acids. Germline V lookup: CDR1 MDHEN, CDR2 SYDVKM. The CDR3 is CASSSDRVVPYEQYF. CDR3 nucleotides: TGTGCCAGCAGTTCCGACAGGGTCGTCCCCTACGAGCAGTACTTC.